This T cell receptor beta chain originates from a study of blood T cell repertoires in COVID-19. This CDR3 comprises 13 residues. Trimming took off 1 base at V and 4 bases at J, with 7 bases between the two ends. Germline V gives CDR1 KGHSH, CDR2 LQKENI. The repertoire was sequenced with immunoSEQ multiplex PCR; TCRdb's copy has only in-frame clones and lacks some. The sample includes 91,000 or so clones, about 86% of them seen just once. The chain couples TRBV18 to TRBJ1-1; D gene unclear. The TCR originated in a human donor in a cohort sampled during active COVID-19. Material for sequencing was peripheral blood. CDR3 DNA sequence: TGTGCCAGCTCACCACTCGAGGCCACTGAAGCTTTCTTT. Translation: CASSPLEATEAFF.